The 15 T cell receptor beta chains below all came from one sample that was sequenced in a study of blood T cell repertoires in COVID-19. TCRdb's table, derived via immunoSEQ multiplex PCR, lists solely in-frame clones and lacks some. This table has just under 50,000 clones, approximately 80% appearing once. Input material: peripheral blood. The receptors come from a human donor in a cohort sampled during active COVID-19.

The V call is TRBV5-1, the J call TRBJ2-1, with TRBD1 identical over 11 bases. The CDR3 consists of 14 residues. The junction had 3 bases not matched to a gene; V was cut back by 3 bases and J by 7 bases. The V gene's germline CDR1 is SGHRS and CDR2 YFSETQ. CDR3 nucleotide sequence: TGCGCCAGCAGCTATGGACAGGGGGCAAATGAGCAGTTCTTC. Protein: CASSYGQGANEQFF.

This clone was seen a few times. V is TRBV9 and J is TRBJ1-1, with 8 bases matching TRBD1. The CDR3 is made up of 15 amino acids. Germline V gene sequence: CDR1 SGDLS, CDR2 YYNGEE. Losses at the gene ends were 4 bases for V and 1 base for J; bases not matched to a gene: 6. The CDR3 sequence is CASSSSGTGNTEAFF. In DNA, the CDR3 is TGTGCCAGCAGCTCAAGTGGGACAGGGAACACTGAAGCTTTCTTT. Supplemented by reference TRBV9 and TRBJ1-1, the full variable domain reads DSGVTQTPKHLITATGQRVTLRCSPRSGDLSVYWYQQSLDQGLQFLIQYYNGEERAKGNILERFSAQQFPDLHSELNLSSLELGDSALYFCASSSSGTGNTEAFFGQGTRLTVV.

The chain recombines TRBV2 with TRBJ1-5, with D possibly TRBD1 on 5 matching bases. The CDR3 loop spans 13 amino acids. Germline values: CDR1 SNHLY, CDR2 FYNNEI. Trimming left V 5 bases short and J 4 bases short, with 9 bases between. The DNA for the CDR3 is TGTGCCAGCAGTTCCGACAGTAATCAGCCCCAGCATTTT. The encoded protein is CASSSDSNQPQHF.

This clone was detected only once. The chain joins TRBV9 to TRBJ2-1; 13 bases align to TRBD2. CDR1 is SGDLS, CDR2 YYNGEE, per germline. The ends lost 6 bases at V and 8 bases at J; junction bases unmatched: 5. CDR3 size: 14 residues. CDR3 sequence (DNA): TGTGCCAGCACCCGGACTAGCGGGAGCTATGAGCAGTTCTTC. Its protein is CASTRTSGSYEQFF.

CDR3 sequence reads: CATSDHQQGILGEKLFF. The CDR3 nucleotides read TGTGCCACCAGTGATCACCAACAGGGAATACTCGGTGAAAAACTGTTTTTT. The J gene is TRBJ1-4, the V gene TRBV24-1; D perhaps matches TRBD1 (6 bases). CDR1 and CDR2 (germline): KGHDR, SFDVKD. The V and J ends lost 3 bases and 7 bases respectively, with 20 bases between them. This CDR3 has 17 amino acids.

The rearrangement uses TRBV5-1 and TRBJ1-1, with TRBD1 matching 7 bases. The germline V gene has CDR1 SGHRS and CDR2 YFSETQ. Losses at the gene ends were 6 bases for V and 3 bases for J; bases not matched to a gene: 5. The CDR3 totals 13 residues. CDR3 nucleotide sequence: TGCGCCAGCACGAGGGGGCAAGACACTGAAGCTTTCTTT. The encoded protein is CASTRGQDTEAFF.

The CDR3 spells CASSFITGWGETEQFF. The CDR3 region has the DNA TGTGCCAGCAGCTTTATAACAGGGTGGGGAGAGACTGAGCAGTTCTTC. The chain recombines TRBV11-3 with TRBJ2-1, with D possibly matching TRBD1 (6 bases). This CDR3 contains 16 residues. CDR1 and CDR2 from the germline V gene are SGHNT and YENEEA. The V gene lost 3 bases and the J gene lost 9 bases, with 21 bases spanning the gap.

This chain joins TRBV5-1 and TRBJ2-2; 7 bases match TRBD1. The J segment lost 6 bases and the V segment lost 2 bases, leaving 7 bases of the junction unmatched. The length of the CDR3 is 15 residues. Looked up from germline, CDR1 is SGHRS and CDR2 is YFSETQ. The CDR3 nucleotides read TGCGCCAGCAGCTTACGGGACAGCTCGGCCGGGGAGCTGTTTTTT. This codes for CASSLRDSSAGELFF.

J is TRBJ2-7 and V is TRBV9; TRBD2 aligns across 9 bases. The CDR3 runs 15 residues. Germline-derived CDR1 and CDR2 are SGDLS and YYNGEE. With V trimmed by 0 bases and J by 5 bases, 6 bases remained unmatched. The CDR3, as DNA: TGTGCCAGCAGCGTAGCTAGCGGGGCACAACACGAGCAGTACTTC. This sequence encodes CASSVASGAQHEQYF.

CDR3 sequence (DNA): TGCGCCAGCAGCTCCCAAGGGACAGGGGCTTATGGCTACACCTTC. This gives the protein CASSSQGTGAYGYTF. The chain uses TRBV5-1 and TRBJ1-2; 10 nucleotides agree with TRBD1. J was trimmed by 5 bases and V by 3 bases; bases with no gene match: 7. The CDR3 runs to 15 residues. Germline V CDR1 and CDR2: SGHRS, YFSETQ.

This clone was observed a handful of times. The CDR3 reads CASRERRDYGYTF. For the CDR3, the DNA is TGTGCCAGCAGGGAAAGGAGGGACTATGGCTACACCTTC. The J gene is TRBJ1-2, the V gene TRBV27; D unclear. The CDR3 runs to 13 residues. Germline CDR1 reads MNHEY; CDR2 reads SMNVEV (reference sequence). Trimming stripped 6 bases from V and 3 bases from J, with 11 bases between.

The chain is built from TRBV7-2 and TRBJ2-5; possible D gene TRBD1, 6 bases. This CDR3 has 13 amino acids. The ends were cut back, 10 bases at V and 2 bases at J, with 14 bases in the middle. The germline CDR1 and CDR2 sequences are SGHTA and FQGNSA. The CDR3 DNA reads TGTGCCACCCTCCAGGGGTCACAAGAGACCCAGTACTTC. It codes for CATLQGSQETQYF.

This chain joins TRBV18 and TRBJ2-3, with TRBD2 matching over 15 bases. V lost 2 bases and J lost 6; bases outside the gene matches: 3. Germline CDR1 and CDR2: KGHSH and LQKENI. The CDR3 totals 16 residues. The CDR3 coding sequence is TGTGCCAGCTCACCAGGACTAGCGGGAGGGGATGATACGCAGTATTTT. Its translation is CASSPGLAGGDDTQYF.

The CDR3 protein is CASSAGSYGYTF. CDR3 coding DNA: TGTGCCAGCAGTGCGGGGTCCTATGGCTACACCTTC. The chain links TRBV6-4 to TRBJ1-2; the D is unclear. The CDR3 covers 12 residues. Germline values: CDR1 MRHNA, CDR2 SNTAGT. The V gene lost 4 bases and the J gene lost 4 bases, with 7 bases spanning the gap.

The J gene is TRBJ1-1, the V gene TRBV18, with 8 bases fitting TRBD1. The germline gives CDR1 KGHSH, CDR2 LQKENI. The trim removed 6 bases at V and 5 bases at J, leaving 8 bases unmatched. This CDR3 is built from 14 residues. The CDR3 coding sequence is TGTGCCAGCTCTGAGGAGACAGGGGTGACTGAAGCTTTCTTT. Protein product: CASSEETGVTEAFF. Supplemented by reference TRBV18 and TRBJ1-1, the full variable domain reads NAGVMQNPRHLVRRRGQEARLRCSPMKGHSHVYWYRQLPEEGLKFMVYLQKENIIDESGMPKERFSAEFPKEGPSILRIQQVVRGDSAAYFCASSEETGVTEAFFGQGTRLTVV.